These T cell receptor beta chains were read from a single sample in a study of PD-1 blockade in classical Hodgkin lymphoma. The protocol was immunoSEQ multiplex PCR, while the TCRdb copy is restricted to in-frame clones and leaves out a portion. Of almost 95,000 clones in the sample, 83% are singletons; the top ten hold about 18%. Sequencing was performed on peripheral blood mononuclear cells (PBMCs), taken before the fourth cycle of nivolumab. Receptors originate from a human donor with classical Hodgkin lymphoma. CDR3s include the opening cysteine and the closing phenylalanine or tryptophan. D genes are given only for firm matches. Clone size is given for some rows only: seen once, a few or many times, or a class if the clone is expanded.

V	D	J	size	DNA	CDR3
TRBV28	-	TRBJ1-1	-	TGTGCCAGCAGTCCCCCGGGAAGGAACACTGAAGCTTTCTTT	CASSPPGRNTEAFF
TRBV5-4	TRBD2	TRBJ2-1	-	TGTGCCAGCAGCCAGCGGGAGTTTCTCAATGAGCAGTTCTTC	CASSQREFLNEQFF
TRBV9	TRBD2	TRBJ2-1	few	TGTGCCAGCGGACTAGCGGGGGGCGGTGAGCAGTTCTTC	CASGLAGGGEQFF
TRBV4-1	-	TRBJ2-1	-	TGCGCCAGCAGCCAAGATTCCGGAGGGCAGCAGTTCTTC	CASSQDSGGQQFF
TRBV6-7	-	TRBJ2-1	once	TGTGCCAGCAGTTATCTACATGAGCAGTTCTTC	CASSYLHEQFF
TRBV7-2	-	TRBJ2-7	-	TGTGCCAGCACTCGGTACGGGACCTCCTACGAGCAGTACTTC	CASTRYGTSYEQYF
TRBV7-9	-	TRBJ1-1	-	TGTGCCAGCAGCTTAGACCTGACCATGAACACTGAAGCTTTCTTT	CASSLDLTMNTEAFF
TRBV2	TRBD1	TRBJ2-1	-	TGTGCCAGCAGCGACAGGGGGAGGTCCTACAATGAGCAGTTCTTC	CASSDRGRSYNEQFF
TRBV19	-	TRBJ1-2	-	TGTGCCAGTACCCTGGTGGGTCGGGGCTACACCTTC	CASTLVGRGYTF
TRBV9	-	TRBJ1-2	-	TGTGCCAGCAGCGTAGGTCTAGGTGGGTCTCTTGGCTACACCTTC	CASSVGLGGSLGYTF
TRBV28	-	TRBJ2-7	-	TGTGCCAGCGGGGGGACTGCTAAACCCTACGAGCAGTACTTC	CASGGTAKPYEQYF
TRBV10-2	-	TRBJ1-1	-	TGCGCCAGCAGCAGACAGGCGCACCTGAACACTGAAGCTTTCTTT	CASSRQAHLNTEAFF
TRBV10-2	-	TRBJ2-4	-	TGCGCCAGCAGTGGGGGGGAGGTGAAAAACATTCAGTACTTC	CASSGGEVKNIQYF
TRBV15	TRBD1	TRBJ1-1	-	TGTGCCACCACTCTGGACAGGGCGAACACTGAAGCTTTCTTT	CATTLDRANTEAFF
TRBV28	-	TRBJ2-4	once	TGTGCCAGCAGCTGGCAGGGGGCCAAAAACATTCAGTACTTC	CASSWQGAKNIQYF
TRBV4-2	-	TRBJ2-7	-	TGTGCCAGCAGCCAAGGACTGTCCTACGAGCAGTACTTC	CASSQGLSYEQYF
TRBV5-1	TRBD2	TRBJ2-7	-	TGCGCCAGCCACCTTTTTAGCGGGAGCCCCGACGAGCAGTACTTC	CASHLFSGSPDEQYF
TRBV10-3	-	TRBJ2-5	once	TGTGCCATCAGTGCGGGGACACTCCAAGAGACCCAGTACTTC	CAISAGTLQETQYF